These 19 T cell receptor beta chains originate from one sample sequenced in a study of identical twins. TCRdb itself ran the 5' RACE reads through MiXCR, one entry per CDR3 protein. The data show more than 650,000 distinct CDR3 sequences, with 5.5% to 7.5% seen just once and 1.5% to 2% held by the top ten. Sequencing input: naive T cells sorted from blood. These receptors were obtained from a man aged 18 to 29 in good health.

This clonotype has at least ten counts. The V call is TRBV6-1, the J call TRBJ2-7; the D is unclear. V dropped 6 bases and J dropped 2 bases, with 14 bases sitting between them. Germline CDR1 reads MNHNS; CDR2 reads SASEGT. The CDR3 totals 14 residues. CDR3 amino acids: CASRPLTVTYEQYF. DNA for the CDR3: TGTGCCAGCAGGCCCCTGACCGTTACCTACGAGCAGTACTTC.

In this sample, this clonotype turned up many times. The chain carries TRBV10-3 and TRBJ2-1; the D gene is possibly TRBD2 (7 bases). The CDR3 totals 17 residues. The germline V and J ends were trimmed by 11 bases and 7 bases, with 30 bases remaining between them. Germline CDR1 reads ENHRY; CDR2 reads SYGVKD. The CDR3 DNA reads TGTGCCTCAACCCACGGGAACGTCTTAGGGGGAGGGAATGAGCAGTTCTTC. It encodes CASTHGNVLGGGNEQFF.

The CDR3 loop is CSARDLGYGNQPQHF. CDR3 sequence (DNA): TGCAGTGCTAGAGATCTGGGGTACGGCAATCAGCCCCAGCATTTT. This chain joins TRBV20-1 and TRBJ1-5, with no clear D. The germline V and J ends were trimmed by 0 bases and 2 bases, with 11 bases remaining between them. This CDR3 contains 15 residues. Germline V gene lookup returns CDR1 DFQATT and CDR2 SNEGSKA (reference sequence).

There are a few counts of this clonotype. This sequence joins TRBV12-3 or TRBV12-4 and TRBJ2-1; possible D gene TRBD1, 6 bases. V lost 7 bases to trimming and J lost 1 base, with 11 bases between them. The CDR3 extends over 14 amino acids. This CDR3 reads CASTTDRSYNEQFF. The CDR3 DNA reads TGTGCCAGCACCACCGACAGGTCCTACAATGAGCAGTTCTTC.

This clonotype was recorded at least ten times. The chain employs TRBV29-1 and TRBJ2-3, with D tentatively TRBD2 (5 bases). The CDR3 runs 14 residues. Trimming left V 2 bases short and J 4 bases short, with 13 bases between. Germline V gene lookup returns CDR1 SQVTM and CDR2 ANQGSEA. The CDR3 spells CSVERRLAPDTQYF. CDR3 nucleotides: TGCAGCGTTGAAAGAAGGCTAGCTCCAGATACGCAGTATTTT.

This rearrangement joins TRBV12-5 to TRBJ2-3; no clear D. V was clipped by 2 bases and J by 0 bases, with 6 bases between them. Germline V CDR1 and CDR2: LGHNT, FRNRAP. This CDR3 is 14 amino acids long. Here the CDR3 reads CASGLTGSTDTQYF. CDR3 DNA: TGTGCTAGTGGTTTGACCGGAAGCACAGATACGCAGTATTTT.

The chain has TRBV20-1 and TRBJ2-3; no clear D gene. Trimming cost V 0 bases and J 3 bases, with 10 bases left between them. The CDR3 has 14 amino acids. CDR1 is DFQATT, CDR2 SNEGSKA, per germline (reference sequence). The CDR3 sequence is CSARDLGLTDTQYF. The DNA of the CDR3 is TGCAGTGCTAGAGATCTCGGATTAACAGATACGCAGTATTTT.

This clonotype has just a few counts. Its ends do not fully match the called genes, so a read error is possible. The V and J genes are TRBV7-9 and TRBJ2-1; D ambiguous. The CDR3 loop spans 11 amino acids. The germline CDR1 and CDR2 sequences are SEHNR and FQNEAQ (reference sequence). The CDR3 region has the DNA TGTGCCAGCAGCTTAACCACCAGCAAAGTCTTC. Translated, it gives CASSLTTSKVF.

This clonotype was seen repeatedly, ten times or more. This chain connects TRBV5-5 to TRBJ1-2; D not resolved. The germline CDR1 and CDR2 sequences are SGHKS and YYEKEE (reference sequence). With 4 bases removed from V and 0 bases from J, the gap between germline ends came to 16 bases. CDR3 length: 16 amino acids. The CDR3: CASSDSIGPSNYGYTF. The CDR3 DNA reads TGTGCCAGCAGCGACTCCATTGGACCTTCTAACTATGGCTACACCTTC.

This clonotype occurred a few times. The chain couples TRBV28 to TRBJ2-5; D gene uncertain. Germline V gene lookup returns CDR1 MDHEN and CDR2 SYDVKM. The CDR3 loop spans 15 amino acids. V was clipped by 4 bases and J by 0 bases, with 12 bases between them. As DNA, the CDR3 is TGTGCCAGCAGTTCACCAACAACGTACCAAGAGACCCAGTACTTC. As protein: CASSSPTTYQETQYF.

This chain connects TRBV4-1 to TRBJ1-5; possibly TRBD1 for D (5 bases). Germline-derived CDR1 and CDR2 are MGHRA and YSYEKL. The V end was cut by 1 base, the J end by 0 bases, with 13 bases between. This CDR3 has 17 residues. As DNA, the CDR3 is TGCGCCAGCAGCCAAGTTCTGCGGGGCCTTAGCAATCAGCCCCAGCATTTT. This sequence encodes CASSQVLRGLSNQPQHF.

The chain recombines TRBV5-1 with TRBJ2-1; 8 nucleotides agree with TRBD1. V shed 0 bases, J shed 2 bases, and the junction held 7 bases outside the gene matches. This CDR3 comprises 17 residues. CDR1 is SGHRS, CDR2 YFSETQ, per germline. The CDR3 region is CASSLARQGPAYNEQFF. In nucleotides, the CDR3 is TGCGCCAGCAGCTTGGCTCGACAGGGGCCCGCCTACAATGAGCAGTTCTTC.

CDR3 amino acids: CASSRSRTGDHGYTF. In DNA, the CDR3 is TGCGCCAGCAGCCGCTCTCGGACAGGGGACCATGGCTACACCTTC. J is TRBJ1-2 and V is TRBV4-3; 9 bases line up with TRBD1. Germline trimming cut 4 bases from V and 6 bases from J; bases unmatched to any gene: 9. CDR3 size: 15 residues. Germline CDR1 LGHNA, CDR2 YSLEER.

This clonotype was observed at least ten times. The J gene is TRBJ2-2, the V gene TRBV5-1; tentatively, D is TRBD2 (5 bases). Germline V gives CDR1 SGHRS, CDR2 YFSETQ. The CDR3 loop spans 14 amino acids. V lost 2 bases and J 6 bases, leaving 11 bases between the germline ends. The CDR3: CASSFSRRSGELFF. CDR3 sequence (DNA): TGCGCCAGCAGCTTCTCAAGGAGGTCCGGGGAGCTGTTTTTT.

The chain joins TRBV4-1 to TRBJ2-1; no firm D call. Germline V gene lookup returns CDR1 MGHRA and CDR2 YSYEKL. V gave up 3 bases and J gave up 6 bases, with 12 bases separating them. CDR3 length: 14 amino acids. The DNA for the CDR3 is TGCGCCAGCAGCCACCGGCGACTTGGCAATGAGCAGTTCTTC. It yields the protein CASSHRRLGNEQFF.

This chain connects TRBV12-3 or TRBV12-4 to TRBJ2-3; D is tentatively TRBD1 or TRBD2 (5 bases each). Trimming cost V 6 bases and J 8 bases, with 18 bases left between them. The CDR3 totals 14 residues. CDR3 sequence (DNA): TGTGCCAGCAGGAAGCCGGGACCGAAAGTTACGCAGTATTTT. It specifies CASRKPGPKVTQYF.

This clonotype has a count of ten or more. A junction end diverges from the germline sequence, so it may reflect a read error. CDR3 region: CSAREGGASYEQYF. CDR3 bases: TGCAGTGCTCGAGAGGGCGGGGCCTCCTACGAGCAGTACTTC. The V gene is TRBV20-1, the J gene TRBJ2-7; TRBD2 might be the D (6 bases). CDR1 and CDR2 (germline): DFQATT, SNEGSKA (reference sequence). CDR3 length equals 14 residues.

This clonotype came up many times. The rearrangement joins TRBV5-1 to TRBJ2-7; perhaps TRBD1 as D (5 bases). The CDR3 runs 13 residues. Deletions cut 1 base from V and 6 bases from J, with 11 bases between. Germline assignment: CDR1 SGHRS and CDR2 YFSETQ. The CDR3 sequence is CASSLFRDREQYF. In DNA form, the CDR3 reads TGCGCCAGCAGCTTGTTCAGGGATCGCGAGCAGTACTTC.

This sequence joins TRBV19 and TRBJ2-1; D may be TRBD2 (7 bases). The CDR3 has 16 amino acids. Trimming removed 4 bases at V and 5 bases at J, with 18 bases between. The germline V gene encodes CDR1 LNHDA and CDR2 SQIVND (reference sequence). The CDR3 nucleotides are TGTGCCAGTAGTAGGGGGCCCGGGACTACGAACAATGAGCAGTTCTTC. This sequence encodes CASSRGPGTTNNEQFF.